The T cell receptor (beta chain) under discussion was sequenced for a study of shared clonotypes between healthy human individuals. The V and J ends lost 6 bases and 4 bases, in that order; junction bases with no gene match: 10. Germline values: CDR1 SGHAT, CDR2 FQNNGV. This CDR3 comprises 16 residues. The donor cohort consisted entirely of Caucasian adults residing in Nashville, Tennessee. Investigators spread the genomic DNA of each subset evenly over several immunoSEQ plates. The protocol was immunoSEQ multiplex PCR, while the TCRdb copy is restricted to in-frame clones and leaves out a portion. Found here are 90,000 to 120,000 clones, around 65% of them singletons; the top ten hold approximately 23%. General study findings and limits: The study generally estimated greater richness for naive than memory subsets.

Concerning this clone itself: Its antigen is not known.

The receptor comes from a woman in her twenties or thirties in good health. Sample: memory CD8+ T cells sorted from blood. As for subset: CD45RO+ cells pooled with CCR7-negative TemRA cells. The V gene is TRBV11-2, the J gene TRBJ2-2; 8 bases align to TRBD1. This chain's CDR3 is CASRLRTGFRTGELFF. In nucleotides, the CDR3 is TGTGCCAGCAGGCTAAGGACAGGGTTTCGCACCGGGGAGCTGTTTTTT.